Described below is a single TCR beta chain sequence and its context. Random-hexamer reverse transcription was applied to roughly 0.45 to 1 ug RNA. From the immunoSEQ multiplex PCR reads, TCRdb called clonotypes with MiXCR, one entry per CDR3 protein. The data hold 95,000 to 150,000 distinct CDR3 sequences, with nearly 96% observed a single time. This CDR3 has 16 amino acids. V was pared by 5 bases and J by 0 bases, with 4 bases of the junction left unmatched. Germline V gene sequence: CDR1 MNHEY, CDR2 SVGAGI. The sample belongs to a study of CD8 T cells in Susac syndrome. On the study more broadly: Patients with Susac syndrome were therapy-naive, taking corticosteroids, with some also receiving intravenous immunoglobulin, or taking intravenous immunoglobulin alone at the time their blood was drawn.

The sequence came from a human donor with Susac syndrome. The chain recombines TRBV6-5 with TRBJ2-6, with 7 bases identical to TRBD1. The sequenced material came from CD4+ T cells from PBMCs. CDR3 sequence (DNA): TGTGCCAGCAGTAACAGGGGAGTCTCTGGGGCCAACGTCCTGACTTTC. Translation: CASSNRGVSGANVLTF.